The 15 T cell receptor beta chains in this list originate from one sample, sequenced in a study of PD-1 blockade in classical Hodgkin lymphoma. All patients relapsed after autologous stem cell transplantation, and brentuximab vedotin exposure varied. Profiling relied on immunoSEQ multiplex PCR, and the TCRdb table lists in-frame clones only, not all of them. The table records more than 90,000 clones, about four fifths of them present only once. This material consisted of peripheral blood mononuclear cells (PBMCs), taken before the second cycle of nivolumab. The receptor source for this set is a human donor with classical Hodgkin lymphoma.

The rearrangement uses TRBV14 and TRBJ2-2, with a tentative D call TRBD1 (6 bases). Germline CDR1 and CDR2: SGHDN and FVKESK. The length of the CDR3 is 15 residues. V was clipped by 8 bases and J by 9 bases, with 22 bases between them. CDR3 region: CASSGAHQRARELFF. In nucleotides, the CDR3 is TGTGCCAGCTCAGGGGCGCACCAGAGGGCCCGGGAGCTGTTTTTT.

The J gene is TRBJ1-2, the V gene TRBV23-1; TRBD1 agrees at 8 bases. TRBV23-1 is reported as an ORF; its role is uncertain. V shed 2 bases, J shed 5 bases, and the junction held 13 bases outside the gene matches. CDR3 length: 17 amino acids. The CDR3 nucleotides are TGCGCCAGCAGTCAAAAAGACAGGGGTAAGGTTGGGTATGGCTACACCTTC. Its protein product is CASSQKDRGKVGYGYTF.

The rearrangement links TRBV28 to TRBJ1-2; D unclear. The germline gives CDR1 MDHEN, CDR2 SYDVKM. The CDR3 sequence is 14 residues long. V was trimmed by 3 bases and J by 8 bases, leaving 16 bases between them. This CDR3 reads CASSFGTMLEGYTF. CDR3 in DNA: TGTGCCAGCAGTTTTGGCACAATGCTTGAGGGCTACACCTTC.

The chain has TRBV7-2 and TRBJ2-3, with TRBD2 matching 14 bases. CDR3 size: 17 residues. Germline CDR1 SGHTA, CDR2 FQGNSA. With V trimmed by 5 bases and J by 1 base, 5 bases remained unmatched. The DNA for the CDR3 is TGTGCCAGCAGCAGGGGACTAGCGGGAGACGGCACAGATACGCAGTATTTT. Translation gives CASSRGLAGDGTDTQYF.

The gene calls are TRBV5-5 and TRBJ1-3; D is unresolved. Looked up from germline, CDR1 is SGHKS and CDR2 is YYEKEE (reference sequence). V dropped 1 base and J dropped 0 bases, with 11 bases sitting between them. The CDR3 spans 16 residues. Here the CDR3 DNA reads TGTGCCAGCAGCTTGTCCCCGGGGAGCTCTGGAAACACCATATATTTT. This codes for CASSLSPGSSGNTIYF. The full variable domain, rest sourced from reference TRBV5-5 and TRBJ1-3, is DAGVTQSPTHLIKTRGQQVTLRCSPISGHKSVSWYQQVLGQGPQFIFQYYEKEERGRGNFPDRFSARQFPNYSSELNVNALLLGDSALYLCASSLSPGSSGNTIYFGEGSWLTVV.

The V call is TRBV6-6, the J call TRBJ2-3, with D uncertain. The CDR3 is 14 amino acids. The germline V gene has CDR1 MNHNY and CDR2 SVGAGI (reference sequence). Trimming took 7 bases from V and 0 from J, leaving 11 bases between them. The CDR3 DNA reads as TGTGCCAGCAAGGGCGGACCTAGCACAGATACGCAGTATTTT. The encoded protein is CASKGGPSTDTQYF.

The chain joins TRBV7-8 to TRBJ1-1; no reliable D call. The CDR3 is 17 amino acids. V gave up 3 bases and J gave up 1 base, with 18 bases separating them. Per the germline V gene, CDR1 is SGHVS and CDR2 is FQNEAQ. This CDR3 reads CASSFRALLTGNTEAFF. The CDR3 DNA reads as TGTGCCAGCAGCTTCCGAGCCCTCCTTACGGGGAACACTGAAGCTTTCTTT.

This clone was seen a handful of times. This chain links TRBV5-8 with TRBJ2-5; D may be TRBD2 (6 bases). CDR1 and CDR2 (germline): SGHTS, YDEGEE. This CDR3 contains 13 residues. Between the trimmed V and J ends, which lost 1 base and 7 bases, there was a span of 11 bases. CDR3 loop: CASSLMTSGTQYF. The CDR3 bases are TGTGCCAGCAGCTTGATGACTAGTGGGACCCAGTACTTC.

As for this clone: This sample includes further DNA sequences coding for the same CDR3. The chain joins TRBV5-1 to TRBJ2-1; D remains ambiguous. Trimming stripped 0 bases from V and 9 bases from J, with 4 bases between. The CDR3 extends over 11 amino acids. Germline-derived CDR1 and CDR2 are SGHRS and YFSETQ. This chain's CDR3 is CASSLEGEQFF. CDR3 DNA sequence: TGCGCCAGCAGCTTGGAAGGTGAGCAGTTCTTC. Full variable domain (rest looked up from reference TRBV5-1 and TRBJ2-1): KAGVTQTPRYLIKTRGQQVTLSCSPISGHRSVSWYQQTPGQGLQFLFEYFSETQRNKGNFPGRFSGRQFSNSRSEMNVSTLELGDSALYLCASSLEGEQFFGPGTRLTVL.

In its sample, this clone was seen a few times. V is TRBV7-9 and J is TRBJ1-4; 7 nucleotides line up with TRBD1. The CDR3 spans 15 residues. J was trimmed by 5 bases and V by 1 base; bases with no gene match: 4. CDR1 and CDR2 from the germline V gene are SEHNR and FQNEAQ (reference sequence). CDR3 residues: CASSLGQGENEKLFF. The CDR3 DNA reads TGTGCCAGCAGCTTAGGACAGGGCGAGAATGAAAAACTGTTTTTT.

The rearrangement joins TRBV28 to TRBJ2-7; D is perhaps TRBD1 or TRBD2 (6 bases each). CDR1 and CDR2 from the germline V gene are MDHEN and SYDVKM. V lost 5 bases and J 2 bases, leaving 22 bases between the germline ends. This CDR3 is built from 17 residues. The CDR3 nucleotides read TGTGCCAGCAGTGCCGCGTGGGGGGCGGCTGTTCCCTACGAGCAGTACTTC. It yields the protein CASSAAWGAAVPYEQYF. Based on the CDR3 plus reference TRBV28 and TRBJ2-7, the full variable domain is DVKVTQSSRYLVKRTGEKVFLECVQDMDHENMFWYRQDPGLGLRLIYFSYDVKMKEKGDIPEGYSVSREKKERFSLILESASTNQTSMYLCASSAAWGAAVPYEQYFGPGTRLTVT.

V usage is TRBV6-5 and J usage is TRBJ2-7; D is uncertain. The V gene's germline CDR1 is MNHEY and CDR2 SVGAGI. V lost 6 bases to trimming and J lost 3 bases, with 18 bases between them. The CDR3 covers 15 residues. CDR3 nucleotides: TGTGCCAGCAGCATGTTCCACTCCCAGCTCTACGAGCAGTACTTC. This gives the protein CASSMFHSQLYEQYF.

This clone has more than one count but fewer than ten. The rearrangement uses TRBV5-1 and TRBJ2-5; weak D call: TRBD2 (5 bases). Trimming stripped 1 base from V and 5 bases from J, with 15 bases between. CDR3 length: 15 amino acids. CDR1 is SGHRS and CDR2 is YFSETQ in the germline V gene. The CDR3 is CASSLYAEARETQYF. In DNA, the CDR3 is TGCGCCAGCAGCTTGTACGCGGAGGCCCGGGAGACCCAGTACTTC.

The rearrangement joins TRBV5-1 to TRBJ2-1, with a possible D match to TRBD2 (5 bases). The CDR3 runs 15 residues. Per the germline V gene, CDR1 is SGHRS and CDR2 is YFSETQ. V shed 3 bases and J shed 8 bases, with 18 bases lying between them. CDR3 region: CASSSDGLDLDEQFF. In DNA form, the CDR3 reads TGCGCCAGCAGCTCCGACGGACTTGATCTCGATGAGCAGTTCTTC.

Only a few counts were recorded for this clone. J is TRBJ1-1 and V is TRBV10-3; D unclear. V shed 2 bases and J shed 7 bases, with 17 bases lying between them. Germline CDR1 is ENHRY and CDR2 is SYGVKD. CDR3 length: 15 residues. Here the CDR3 DNA reads TGTGCCATCAGTGAGGGGCCGGAGGGAGCCGGTGAAGCTTTCTTT. Translation: CAISEGPEGAGEAFF.